This T cell receptor (beta chain) comes out of a study of CD8+ T cells in alopecia areata. Whole-study results and caveats: Alphabeta T cells residing in normal skin are also sequenced in scalp samples. Greater clonality was observed in lesional scalp samples, especially alopecia totalis/universalis, versus normal scalp.

Worth noting for this clone: Its matching antigen is unknown.

PBMCs, the starting material, were the source of sorted CD4+ and CD8+ T cells. Germline assignment: CDR1 SGHVS and CDR2 FNYEAQ. This CDR3 region has 16 residues. With 1 base removed from V and 0 bases from J, the gap between germline ends came to 9 bases. Extracted from the samples, RNA was reverse transcribed into cDNA to serve as the sequencing template. Sequenced by immunoSEQ multiplex PCR; TCRdb stores in-frame clones only, minus some. The sample has roughly 200,000 clones, around three fifths seen once. The TCR originated in a human donor in good health. Sequences were obtained from CD8+ T cells sorted from blood. V usage is TRBV7-6 and J usage is TRBJ2-2; D gene uncertain. The CDR3: CASSLGGRTNTGELFF. The DNA of the CDR3 is TGTGCCAGCAGCTTAGGAGGACGTACGAACACCGGGGAGCTGTTTTTT.